These 14 T cell receptor beta chains came from one sample sequenced in a study of blood T cell repertoires in COVID-19 (dated by TCRdb to the early 2020s). The library relied on the immunoSEQ multiplex PCR assay. This is the immuneACCESS table as TCRdb keeps it, with only in-frame sequences that have V and J called. A part of the clones is gone; compared with another copy, unresolved V genes explain less than half, and the rest is unexplained. The sample has more than 80,000 clones on record, 70% to 85% of them singletons. The ten biggest clones cover around 25% of the sample. The sample was peripheral blood. These receptors were taken from a woman in her sixties in a cohort sampled during active or convalescent COVID-19.

The chain is built from TRBV6-5 and TRBJ2-7; 8 nucleotides match TRBD1. Germline values: CDR1 MNHEY, CDR2 SVGAGI. The CDR3 totals 13 residues. With 2 bases clipped from V and 3 bases from J, the junction kept 0 bases outside the gene matches. CDR3 coding DNA: TGTGCCAGCAGTTACGACAGGGGCTACGAGCAGTACTTC. This encodes CASSYDRGYEQYF.

This clone turned up a few times. The chain joins TRBV29-1 to TRBJ1-1; tentatively, D is TRBD1 (5 bases). V was clipped by 3 bases and J by 3 bases, with 8 bases between them. The germline CDR1 and CDR2 sequences are SQVTM and ANQGSEA. The CDR3 consists of 12 residues. The CDR3 here is CSVEGGYTEAFF. The DNA for the CDR3 is TGCAGCGTTGAGGGGGGGTACACTGAAGCTTTCTTT.

This clone was found a few times. The V and J genes are TRBV9 and TRBJ2-5, with D possibly being TRBD2 (7 bases). Germline values: CDR1 SGDLS, CDR2 YYNGEE. Trimming removed 3 bases at V and 5 bases at J, with 17 bases between. This CDR3 region has 15 residues. CDR3 amino acids: CASSARAGGPETQYF. Written as DNA, the CDR3 is TGTGCCAGCAGCGCACGAGCCGGGGGGCCGGAGACCCAGTACTTC.

The chain employs TRBV6-2 or TRBV6-3 and TRBJ2-7; D perhaps matches TRBD1 (6 bases). The CDR3 length is 14 residues. The germline V and J ends were trimmed by 2 bases and 3 bases, with 11 bases remaining between them. Germline CDR1 MNHEY, CDR2 SVGEGT. DNA of the CDR3: TGTGCCAGCAGTTACGGGGGCACCTTCTACGAGCAGTACTTC. It translates to CASSYGGTFYEQYF.

The chain carries TRBV5-1 and TRBJ1-5; 9 bases map to TRBD1. This CDR3 comprises 15 residues. The V gene end was trimmed by 5 bases and the J gene end by 4 bases; junction bases not matched to a gene: 7. In germline, CDR1 is SGHRS, CDR2 YFSETQ. CDR3 region: CASSPGTGLNQPQHF. The CDR3 DNA is TGCGCCAGCAGTCCCGGGACAGGGCTTAATCAGCCCCAGCATTTT. Filled out from reference TRBV5-1 and TRBJ1-5, the complete variable domain reads KAGVTQTPRYLIKTRGQQVTLSCSPISGHRSVSWYQQTPGQGLQFLFEYFSETQRNKGNFPGRFSGRQFSNSRSEMNVSTLELGDSALYLCASSPGTGLNQPQHFGDGTRLSIL.

J is TRBJ2-2 and V is TRBV6-5, with a possible D match to TRBD1 (5 bases). Germline CDR1 MNHEY, CDR2 SVGAGI. V lost 6 bases and J 4 bases, leaving 12 bases between the germline ends. This CDR3 has 14 residues. The CDR3 is CASRPQAATGELFF. The DNA of the CDR3 is TGTGCCAGCAGGCCACAGGCTGCCACCGGGGAGCTGTTTTTT.

The gene calls are TRBV5-4 and TRBJ2-1; 15 bases agree with TRBD2. The germline V gene encodes CDR1 SGHNT and CDR2 YYREEE (reference sequence). This CDR3 contains 20 residues. V lost 4 bases to trimming and J lost 0 bases; unmatched junction nucleotides: 11. CDR3 in DNA: TGTGCCAGCAGCCCAAATCTAGGGACTAGCGGGGGGAGCTCCTACAATGAGCAGTTCTTC. Residues: CASSPNLGTSGGSSYNEQFF.

The chain couples TRBV6-6 to TRBJ2-7, with TRBD1 matching over 9 bases. V shed 2 bases, J shed 5 bases, and the junction held 10 bases outside the gene matches. Germline V gives CDR1 MNHNY, CDR2 SVGAGI (reference sequence). This CDR3 is built from 16 residues. CDR3 bases: TGTGCCAGCAGTTACCCCACCGGGACAGGGCTAAACGAGCAGTACTTC. Its translation is CASSYPTGTGLNEQYF.

J is TRBJ2-5 and V is TRBV5-1; TRBD2 matches 7 bases. Per germline, CDR1 SGHRS and CDR2 YFSETQ. The CDR3 is made up of 13 amino acids. Unmatched junction bases numbered 4, after V lost 4 bases and J lost 4 bases. The CDR3, as DNA: TGCGCCAGCAGCCCCTCGGGGGGAGAGACCCAGTACTTC. Residues: CASSPSGGETQYF.

The V call is TRBV2, the J call TRBJ2-2; TRBD1 might be the D (6 bases). The V gene lost 6 bases and the J gene lost 3 bases, with 11 bases spanning the gap. Looked up from germline, CDR1 is SNHLY and CDR2 is FYNNEI. CDR3 length: 14 amino acids. The CDR3 protein is CASRNHRDTGELFF. The CDR3 DNA follows: TGTGCCAGCAGAAACCACAGGGACACCGGGGAGCTGTTTTTT.

This rearrangement joins TRBV7-8 to TRBJ2-7; a possible D gene is TRBD1 (8 bases). In germline, CDR1 is SGHVS, CDR2 FQNEAQ. The CDR3 contains 13 residues. V was cut by 5 bases and J by 3 bases, with 11 bases left in between. CDR3 DNA sequence: TGTGCCAGCAGCACAGGGGGGGTCTACGAGCAGTACTTC. Its protein product is CASSTGGVYEQYF. The whole variable domain, filled in from reference TRBV7-8 and TRBJ2-7, reads GAGVSQSPRYKVAKRGQDVALRCDPISGHVSLFWYQQALGQGPEFLTYFQNEAQLDKSGLPSDRFFAERPEGSVSTLKIQRTQQEDSAVYLCASSTGGVYEQYFGPGTRLTVT.

V and J are TRBV7-9 and TRBJ2-7, with 11 bases matching TRBD1. Germline trimming cut 5 bases from V and 2 bases from J; bases unmatched to any gene: 5. CDR1 and CDR2 (germline): SEHNR, FQNEAQ (reference sequence). The CDR3 loop spans 15 amino acids. CDR3 amino acids: CASSPTDRGPYEQYF. The CDR3 nucleotides read TGTGCCAGCAGCCCAACGGACAGGGGGCCCTACGAGCAGTACTTC.

The rearrangement links TRBV11-2 to TRBJ1-4, with TRBD1 identical over 10 bases. Germline V gene data show CDR1 as SGHAT and CDR2 as FQNNGV. The CDR3 loop spans 16 amino acids. J gave up 8 bases and V 5 bases, and 11 bases lay outside the gene matches. CDR3: CASSQGSGQGVEKLFF. CDR3 DNA sequence: TGTGCCAGCAGCCAGGGTTCCGGACAGGGGGTGGAAAAACTGTTTTTT.

In its sample, this clone was seen a few times. V is TRBV9 and J is TRBJ2-2; TRBD2 agrees at 7 bases. The ends lost 4 bases at V and 0 bases at J; junction bases unmatched: 6. Per germline, CDR1 SGDLS and CDR2 YYNGEE. CDR3 length: 16 amino acids. The CDR3 DNA follows: TGTGCCAGCAGCCCTCGGGGGGACGCGAACACCGGGGAGCTGTTTTTT. This codes for CASSPRGDANTGELFF.